This TCR beta chain is drawn from a study of T-cell reconstitution after alpha-beta-depleted transplantation in children. It was with unique molecular identifiers that the TCRbeta library was prepared. Via MiXCR, TCRdb re-called the PCR reads, giving one row per CDR3 protein. The sample holds approximately 500,000 distinct CDR3 sequences, roughly 30% seen once. Germline CDR1 and CDR2: MGHDK and SYGVNS. This CDR3 comprises 14 residues. V shed 5 bases and J shed 8 bases, with 16 bases lying between them. Findings of the study overall: Expanded graft clones numbering several hundred reportedly gave rise to alpha-beta T cells about two months after transplant. It was newly produced T cells that mostly accounted for T-cell counts and diversity one year after transplant.

In regard to this clonotype: The antigen is not known.

The material sequenced was PBMCs, taken before TCRalphabeta/CD19-depleted stem cell transplant. The source is a boy under two years old with Wiskott-Aldrich syndrome, due to receive a stem cell transplant. The rearrangement links TRBV25-1 to TRBJ2-1, with no clear D. CDR3 region: CASSPSEIVDEQFF. As DNA, the CDR3 is TGTGCCAGCAGTCCGAGCGAGATCGTCGATGAGCAGTTCTTC.